The source of this T cell receptor beta chain is a study of blood T cell repertoires in COVID-19. This CDR3 is built from 16 residues. The V and J ends lost 3 bases and 6 bases respectively, with 17 bases between them. CDR1 and CDR2 from the germline V gene are LNHDA and SQIVND (reference sequence). Profiling relied on immunoSEQ multiplex PCR, and the TCRdb table lists in-frame clones only, not all of them. The sample consists of 70,000 or so clones, roughly 90% of them appearing once. V is TRBV19 and J is TRBJ2-2, with D possibly matching TRBD1 (6 bases). Sequenced material: peripheral blood. The source is a human donor in a cohort sampled during active COVID-19. CDR3 bases: TGTGCCAGTAGTATCCTCCGACAGGTTAACGCCGGGGAGCTGTTTTTT. It specifies CASSILRQVNAGELFF.